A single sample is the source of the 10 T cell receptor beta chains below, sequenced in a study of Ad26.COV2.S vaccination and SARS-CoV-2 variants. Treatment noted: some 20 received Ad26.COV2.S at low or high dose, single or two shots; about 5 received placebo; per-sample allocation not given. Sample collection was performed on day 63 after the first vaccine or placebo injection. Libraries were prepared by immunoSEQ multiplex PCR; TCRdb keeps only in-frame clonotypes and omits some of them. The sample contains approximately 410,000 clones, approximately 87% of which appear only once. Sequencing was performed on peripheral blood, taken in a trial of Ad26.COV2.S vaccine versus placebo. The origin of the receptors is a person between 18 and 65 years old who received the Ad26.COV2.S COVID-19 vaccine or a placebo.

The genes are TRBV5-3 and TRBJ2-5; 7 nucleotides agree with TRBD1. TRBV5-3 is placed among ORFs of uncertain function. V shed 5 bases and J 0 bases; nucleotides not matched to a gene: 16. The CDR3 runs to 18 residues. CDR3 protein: CARRQLIPDRQYQETQYF. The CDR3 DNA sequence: TGTGCCAGAAGACAACTAATTCCGGACAGGCAGTACCAAGAGACCCAGTACTTC.

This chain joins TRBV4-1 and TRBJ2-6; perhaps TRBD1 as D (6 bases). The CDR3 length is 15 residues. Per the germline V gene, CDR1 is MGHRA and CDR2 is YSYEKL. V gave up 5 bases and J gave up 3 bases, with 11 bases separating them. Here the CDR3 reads CASSLDSFGANVLTF. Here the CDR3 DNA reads TGCGCCAGCAGCTTGGACAGTTTTGGGGCCAACGTCCTGACTTTC.

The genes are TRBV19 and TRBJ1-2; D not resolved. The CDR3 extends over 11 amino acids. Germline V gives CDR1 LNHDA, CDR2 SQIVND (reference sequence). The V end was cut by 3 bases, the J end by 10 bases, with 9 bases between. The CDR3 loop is CASSISGIYTF. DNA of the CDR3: TGTGCCAGTAGTATTTCGGGTATCTACACCTTC.

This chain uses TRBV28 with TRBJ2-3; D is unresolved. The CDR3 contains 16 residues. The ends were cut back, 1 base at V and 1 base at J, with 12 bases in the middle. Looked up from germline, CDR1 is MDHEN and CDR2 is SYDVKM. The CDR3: CASSLSQPAGTDTQYF. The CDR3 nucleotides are TGTGCCAGCAGTTTATCCCAGCCGGCGGGCACAGATACGCAGTATTTT.

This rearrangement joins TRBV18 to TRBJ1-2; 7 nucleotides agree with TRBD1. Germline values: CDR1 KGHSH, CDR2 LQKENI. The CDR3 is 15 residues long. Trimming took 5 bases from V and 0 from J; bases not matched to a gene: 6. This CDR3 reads CASSTGTATNYGYTF. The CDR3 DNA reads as TGTGCCAGCTCAACCGGGACAGCGACTAACTATGGCTACACCTTC.

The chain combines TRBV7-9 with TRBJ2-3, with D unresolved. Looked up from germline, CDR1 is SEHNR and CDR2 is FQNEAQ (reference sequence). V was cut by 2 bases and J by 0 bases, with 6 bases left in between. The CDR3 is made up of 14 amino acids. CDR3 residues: CASSLRISTDTQYF. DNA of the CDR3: TGTGCCAGCAGCTTAAGGATAAGCACAGATACGCAGTATTTT. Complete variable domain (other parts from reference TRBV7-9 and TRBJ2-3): DTGVSQNPRHKITKRGQNVTFRCDPISEHNRLYWYRQTLGQGPEFLTYFQNEAQLEKSRLLSDRFSAERPKGSFSTLEIQRTEQGDSAMYLCASSLRISTDTQYFGPGTRLTVL.

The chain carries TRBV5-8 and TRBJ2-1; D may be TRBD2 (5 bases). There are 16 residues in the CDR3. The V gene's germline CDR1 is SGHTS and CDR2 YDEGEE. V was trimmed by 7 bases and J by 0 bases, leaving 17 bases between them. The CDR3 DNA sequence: TGTGCCAGCCGAATTCTGACGGGGTCCTCCTACAATGAGCAGTTCTTC. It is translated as CASRILTGSSYNEQFF.

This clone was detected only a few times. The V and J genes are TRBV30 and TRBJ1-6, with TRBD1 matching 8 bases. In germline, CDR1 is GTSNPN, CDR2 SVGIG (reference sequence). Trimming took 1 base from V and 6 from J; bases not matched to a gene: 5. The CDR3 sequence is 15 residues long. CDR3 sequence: CAWSGQGRFNSPLHF. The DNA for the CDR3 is TGTGCCTGGAGTGGACAGGGGAGGTTTAATTCACCCCTCCACTTT.

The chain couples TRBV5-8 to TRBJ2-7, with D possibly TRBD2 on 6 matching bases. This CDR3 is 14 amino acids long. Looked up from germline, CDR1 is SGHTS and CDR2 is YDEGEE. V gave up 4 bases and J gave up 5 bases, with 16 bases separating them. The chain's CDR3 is CASSLTLEGNEQYF. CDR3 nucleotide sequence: TGTGCCAGCAGCCTAACTTTGGAGGGCAACGAGCAGTACTTC.

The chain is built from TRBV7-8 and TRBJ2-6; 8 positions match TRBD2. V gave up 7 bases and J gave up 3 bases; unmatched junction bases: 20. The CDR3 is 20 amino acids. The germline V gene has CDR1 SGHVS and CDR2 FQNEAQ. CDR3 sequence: CASTNPLPPPGGYGANVLTF. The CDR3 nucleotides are TGTGCCAGCACCAACCCGCTTCCCCCTCCGGGGGGGTATGGGGCCAACGTCCTGACTTTC.